The 4 T cell receptor beta chains below were found in one sample sequenced in a study of T cell repertoires in cytomegalovirus infection (dated by TCRdb to the late 2010s). Data came from an Illumina HiSeq 1500. TCRdb applied fastp at Q25 and MiXCR to the public reads, then kept only in-frame beta chains. Every CDR3 protein is listed once, alongside the most common genes and DNA of its rows. The sample contains roughly 500,000 distinct CDR3 sequences, around a third of them found a single time. About a sixth of the sample is in the top ten clones. The treatment or condition label of this sample denotes: in vitro stimulation with specific CMV peptide epitopes to enrich CMV-specific T cells. These receptors have no known antigen. Specimen: cultured PBMCs, collected from culture after CMV antigen stimulation. These TCRs come from a human donor in good health (CMV status not recorded). Some clones in this sample may be carry-over from other donors' samples.

This clonotype is a singleton in its sample. The rearrangement uses TRBV15 and TRBJ2-1, with D unresolved. The CDR3 runs 11 residues. Germline V CDR1 and CDR2: LNHNV, YYDKDF (reference sequence). Trimming left V 5 bases short and J 9 bases short, with 8 bases between. The CDR3 DNA is TGTGCCACCAGCGACCTCCTTGAGCAGTTCTTC. Translation: CATSDLLEQFF.

This clonotype was detected only a few times. The chain is built from TRBV2 and TRBJ2-3; 7 bases line up with TRBD1. The CDR3 totals 16 residues. Unmatched junction bases numbered 7, after V lost 4 bases and J lost 0 bases. Germline CDR1 and CDR2: SNHLY and FYNNEI. The CDR3 loop is CASSVGTATSTDTQYF. The CDR3 DNA sequence: TGTGCCAGCAGTGTTGGGACAGCCACCAGCACAGATACGCAGTATTTT.

In this sample, this clonotype turned up a few times. The chain recombines TRBV15 with TRBJ1-5; D gene uncertain. The ends were cut back, 3 bases at V and 1 base at J, with 7 bases in the middle. The CDR3 loop spans 14 amino acids. In germline, CDR1 is LNHNV, CDR2 YYDKDF (reference sequence). CDR3 loop: CATSRVLSNQPQHF. The CDR3 coding sequence is TGTGCCACCAGCAGGGTCCTGAGCAATCAGCCCCAGCATTTT.

The chain joins TRBV12-3 or TRBV12-4 to TRBJ2-7; D call uncertain. Trimming shortened V by 3 bases and J by 6 bases, and 15 bases separated the two germline ends. The CDR3 runs to 14 residues. CDR3 protein: CASSFVARHAEQYF. The CDR3 DNA sequence: TGTGCCAGCAGTTTCGTTGCGAGGCATGCCGAGCAGTACTTC.